Presented here are 28 T cell receptor beta chains from one specimen sequenced in a study of beta chain features in type 1 diabetes. Findings and caveats of the study: In every one of the four CD4+ subsets, TCRB CDR3s were moderately but significantly shorter in Type 1 diabetes patients.

The entirety of the isolated RNA underwent reverse transcription, so expressed TCRB transcripts were sequenced. The data were produced by immunoSEQ multiplex PCR, yet TCRdb's version contains in-frame clones alone and is incomplete. The top ten hold 0.0085% to 0.012% of the sample, which has around 360,000 clones, 10% to 15% seen once. Their specific antigens are unknown. Sequencing input: naive CD4+ T cells from blood. Source of these receptors: a young woman with type 1 diabetes.

The V gene is TRBV7-2, the J gene TRBJ1-4; D remains ambiguous. Germline assignment: CDR1 SGHTA and CDR2 FQGNSA. This CDR3 is built from 12 residues. V lost 1 base to trimming and J lost 12 bases, with 9 bases between them. CDR3 sequence (DNA): TGTGCCAGCAGCTTAGACCGGGAGGAACTGTTTTTT. This encodes CASSLDREELFF.

This clone occurred a few times. The CDR3 DNA sequence: TGTGCCAGTAGTATAGAGCTAGCGGGGGCCTACGAGCAGTACTTC. This codes for CASSIELAGAYEQYF. This chain links TRBV19 with TRBJ2-7, with 10 bases identical to TRBD2. The germline V gene encodes CDR1 LNHDA and CDR2 SQIVND (reference sequence). The CDR3 runs 15 residues. V trimming: 0 bases; J trimming: 2 bases; junction bases outside the gene matches: 1.

This clone was found a few times. The chain combines TRBV5-6 with TRBJ2-3; 8 bases are shared with TRBD2. V dropped 0 bases and J dropped 5; count of bases not matched to a gene: 5. The CDR3 extends over 15 amino acids. Looked up from germline, CDR1 is SGHDT and CDR2 is YYEEEE. The CDR3 bases are TGTGCCAGCAGCTTGGACGGGGGGGCCAGAGATACGCAGTATTTT. Amino acids: CASSLDGGARDTQYF.

The chain carries TRBV7-9 and TRBJ2-3; D not resolved. The CDR3 extends over 14 amino acids. The ends were cut back, 8 bases at V and 0 bases at J, with 12 bases in the middle. Germline V gives CDR1 SEHNR, CDR2 FQNEAQ (reference sequence). This chain's CDR3 is CASARWYSTDTQYF. CDR3 bases: TGTGCCAGCGCGAGGTGGTATAGCACAGATACGCAGTATTTT.

The chain is built from TRBV18 and TRBJ2-1, with 7 bases fitting TRBD2. Per the germline V gene, CDR1 is KGHSH and CDR2 is LQKENI. The V and J ends lost 0 bases and 5 bases, in that order; junction bases with no gene match: 10. The CDR3 has 17 amino acids. CDR3 in DNA: TGTGCCAGCTCACCACCGGGTTGGCTAGCGGCTAACAATGAGCAGTTCTTC. Its protein is CASSPPGWLAANNEQFF.

The V and J genes are TRBV5-1 and TRBJ2-7; D unclear. V was pared by 0 bases and J by 2 bases, with 6 bases between. The CDR3 is 13 amino acids. Per the germline V gene, CDR1 is SGHRS and CDR2 is YFSETQ. The CDR3 reads CASSLASPYEQYF. CDR3 nucleotide sequence: TGCGCCAGCAGCTTGGCCTCCCCCTACGAGCAGTACTTC. Full variable domain (missing parts from reference TRBV5-1 and TRBJ2-7): KAGVTQTPRYLIKTRGQQVTLSCSPISGHRSVSWYQQTPGQGLQFLFEYFSETQRNKGNFPGRFSGRQFSNSRSEMNVSTLELGDSALYLCASSLASPYEQYFGPGTRLTVT.

This clone was observed a few times. The V and J genes are TRBV6-5 and TRBJ2-3, with a tentative D call TRBD1 (6 bases). The CDR3 totals 13 residues. Germline CDR1 MNHEY, CDR2 SVGAGI. V lost 6 bases, J lost 8 bases, and 15 bases lay in between. In DNA form, the CDR3 reads TGTGCCAGCAGGCCAACAGGGCCGGGTACGCAGTATTTT. It is translated as CASRPTGPGTQYF.

This chain links TRBV30 with TRBJ1-4; TRBD1 might be the D (5 bases). Germline loops: CDR1 GTSNPN, CDR2 SVGIG (reference sequence). The V end was cut by 3 bases, the J end by 6 bases, with 14 bases between. This CDR3 spans 14 amino acids. CDR3 amino acids: CAWSRPRGDEKLFF. The DNA for the CDR3 is TGTGCCTGGAGCCGCCCTCGGGGGGATGAAAAACTGTTTTTT.

With respect to this clone: Its ends do not fully match the called genes, so a read error is possible. The chain recombines TRBV5-8 with TRBJ2-7; TRBD1 aligns across 7 bases. Germline CDR1 is SGHTS and CDR2 is YDEGEE. The CDR3 is 12 amino acids. The CDR3 nucleotides are TGTGCCAGCAGCTTGGGCCCGACAGGGCCGAACTTC. Residues: CASSLGPTGPNF.

This clone has a handful of counts. The V gene is TRBV28, the J gene TRBJ2-7; D is unclear. In germline, CDR1 is MDHEN, CDR2 SYDVKM. Trimming pared 1 base from V and 4 bases from J, leaving 5 bases between. CDR3 length equals 12 residues. The CDR3 DNA reads as TGTGCCAGCAGTTTATCCCAATACGAGCAGTACTTC. Encoded protein: CASSLSQYEQYF.

The sample holds a few counts of this clone. This chain connects TRBV29-1 to TRBJ1-1, with TRBD1 as a possible D gene (5 bases). CDR3 length: 14 amino acids. Germline CDR1 reads SQVTM; CDR2 reads ANQGSEA. V lost 4 bases to trimming and J lost 4 bases, with 16 bases between them. CDR3 DNA: TGCAGCGTTGGCCCAGGGTTGGGATCCACTGAAGCTTTCTTT. This sequence encodes CSVGPGLGSTEAFF.

This clone has more than one count but fewer than ten. The genes are TRBV5-4 and TRBJ1-4; no definite D call. This CDR3 region has 14 residues. Germline CDR1 is SGHNT and CDR2 is YYREEE (reference sequence). V lost 7 bases to trimming and J lost 7 bases, with 17 bases between them. The CDR3 region has the DNA TGTGCCAGCTCAAACCCCAGGATTAGTGAAAAACTGTTTTTT. This translates into CASSNPRISEKLFF. The whole variable domain, filled in from reference TRBV5-4 and TRBJ1-4, reads ETGVTQSPTHLIKTRGQQVTLRCSSQSGHNTVSWYQQALGQGPQFIFQYYREEENGRGNFPPRFSGLQFPNYSSELNVNALELDDSALYLCASSNPRISEKLFFGSGTQLSVL.

This sequence joins TRBV6-5 and TRBJ1-2; D gene ambiguous. CDR1 is MNHEY and CDR2 is SVGAGI in the germline V gene. The germline V and J ends were trimmed by 6 bases and 0 bases, with 11 bases remaining between them. This CDR3 contains 14 residues. The chain's CDR3 is CASRRGGTNYGYTF. The CDR3 coding sequence is TGTGCCAGCAGACGAGGCGGAACTAACTATGGCTACACCTTC.

The V gene is TRBV9, the J gene TRBJ2-6, with D unclear. From germline, CDR1 is SGDLS and CDR2 YYNGEE. Trimming removed 5 bases from V and 2 bases from J, with 11 bases in between. The CDR3 runs to 15 residues. The CDR3: CASSRSGAGANVLTF. DNA of the CDR3: TGTGCCAGCAGTCGTAGTGGAGCTGGGGCCAACGTCCTGACTTTC.

This clone has a handful of counts. The chain couples TRBV25-1 to TRBJ1-1, with D possibly matching TRBD1 (5 bases). The CDR3 is made up of 13 amino acids. V was trimmed by 8 bases and J by 1 base, leaving 11 bases between them. From germline, CDR1 is MGHDK and CDR2 SYGVNS. DNA of the CDR3: TGTGCCAGCGCTACCAGGGAGAACACTGAAGCTTTCTTT. It is translated as CASATRENTEAFF.

The rearrangement uses TRBV7-9 and TRBJ1-5; D might be TRBD1 (5 bases). With 5 bases removed from V and 2 bases from J, the gap between germline ends came to 16 bases. CDR1 is SEHNR, CDR2 FQNEAQ, per germline (reference sequence). There are 16 residues in the CDR3. Here the CDR3 DNA reads TGTGCCAGCAGCCCCGCGGGCGGGGGGGGCAATCAGCCCCAGCATTTT. Residues: CASSPAGGGGNQPQHF.

This clone was recorded a few times. The J gene is TRBJ1-1, the V gene TRBV5-1; 7 bases line up with TRBD1. Germline CDR1 SGHRS, CDR2 YFSETQ. CDR3 length equals 13 residues. V lost 4 bases, J lost 3 bases, and 3 bases stayed unmatched. The CDR3 sequence: CASSPDRYTEAFF. The CDR3 DNA sequence: TGCGCCAGCAGCCCGGACAGGTACACTGAAGCTTTCTTT.

This sequence joins TRBV7-2 and TRBJ1-4; D gene uncertain. Trimming removed 7 bases from V and 0 bases from J, with 9 bases in between. Germline lookup yields CDR1 SGHTA and CDR2 FQGNSA. The CDR3 is made up of 14 amino acids. In DNA form, the CDR3 reads TGTGCCAGCACCTTGCCGGCAACTAATGAAAAACTGTTTTTT. This translates into CASTLPATNEKLFF. Filled out from reference TRBV7-2 and TRBJ1-4, the complete variable domain reads GAGVSQSPSNKVTEKGKDVELRCDPISGHTALYWYRQSLGQGLEFLIYFQGNSAPDKSGLPSDRFSAERTGGSVSTLTIQRTQQEDSAVYLCASTLPATNEKLFFGSGTQLSVL.

A note on this clone: Distinct nucleotide sequences in the sample also encode this CDR3. This chain links TRBV18 with TRBJ1-5; D gene unclear. V was shortened by 0 bases and J by 0 bases, with 3 bases between the two germline ends. The CDR3 contains 14 residues. Germline CDR1 reads KGHSH; CDR2 reads LQKENI. The CDR3 nucleotides read TGTGCCAGCTCACCACCCTATAGCAATCAGCCCCAGCATTTT. Translated: CASSPPYSNQPQHF.

This chain joins TRBV6-1 and TRBJ1-1; D remains ambiguous. Germline V gene lookup returns CDR1 MNHNS and CDR2 SASEGT. This CDR3 is 17 amino acids long. V was clipped by 2 bases and J by 1 base, with 17 bases between them. The chain's CDR3 is CASSESRVSQRNTEAFF. CDR3 coding DNA: TGTGCCAGCAGTGAATCCCGTGTGTCACAGAGGAACACTGAAGCTTTCTTT.

This clone is a singleton in its sample. V and J are TRBV9 and TRBJ1-4; 9 bases fit TRBD1. V dropped 0 bases and J dropped 6; count of bases not matched to a gene: 3. Germline V lookup: CDR1 SGDLS, CDR2 YYNGEE. The CDR3 runs to 15 residues. The CDR3 reads CASSVGDRDDEKLFF. The CDR3 DNA reads TGTGCCAGCAGCGTAGGGGACAGGGATGATGAAAAACTGTTTTTT.

This clone has more than one count but fewer than ten. The chain recombines TRBV7-2 with TRBJ2-5; 9 positions agree with TRBD2. This CDR3 is 15 amino acids long. V dropped 4 bases and J dropped 5; count of bases not matched to a gene: 8. Per the germline V gene, CDR1 is SGHTA and CDR2 is FQGNSA. This CDR3 reads CASSYIAGAGETQYF. Here the CDR3 DNA reads TGTGCCAGCAGCTACATAGCGGGGGCGGGGGAGACCCAGTACTTC. The full variable domain, its missing parts supplied by reference TRBV7-2 and TRBJ2-5, is GAGVSQSPSNKVTEKGKDVELRCDPISGHTALYWYRQSLGQGLEFLIYFQGNSAPDKSGLPSDRFSAERTGGSVSTLTIQRTQQEDSAVYLCASSYIAGAGETQYFGPGTRLLVL.

There are a few counts of this clone. The rearrangement uses TRBV11-2 and TRBJ2-1, with TRBD2 identical over 7 bases. Trimming at V came to 5 bases and at J to 0 bases, leaving 7 bases not matched to a gene. CDR1 and CDR2 (germline): SGHAT, FQNNGV. The CDR3 spans 16 residues. DNA for the CDR3: TGTGCCAGCAGCCCGGTGGGGGGGAGCTCCTACAATGAGCAGTTCTTC. Protein product: CASSPVGGSSYNEQFF.

This clone appeared a few times. This chain uses TRBV23-1 with TRBJ2-1; 7 bases map to TRBD2. TRBV23-1 is classed as an ORF, of uncertain function. With V trimmed by 0 bases and J by 10 bases, 3 bases remained unmatched. This CDR3 contains 13 residues. CDR3 residues: CASSQSRGCEQFF. Written as DNA, the CDR3 is TGCGCCAGCAGTCAATCGCGGGGGTGCGAGCAGTTCTTC.

The chain carries TRBV28 and TRBJ2-2, with 8 positions matching TRBD2. The CDR3 length is 16 residues. Germline loops: CDR1 MDHEN, CDR2 SYDVKM. J was trimmed by 4 bases and V by 6 bases; bases with no gene match: 10. DNA for the CDR3: TGTGCCAGCAGCGGGGGGGCGGGAGGATCCACCGGGGAGCTGTTTTTT. Protein product: CASSGGAGGSTGELFF.

This chain uses TRBV7-3 with TRBJ2-5; the D gene is possibly TRBD1 (5 bases). V lost 2 bases to trimming and J lost 5 bases, with 18 bases between them. Germline-derived CDR1 and CDR2 are SGHTA and FQGTGA. The CDR3 is 16 amino acids. The CDR3 coding sequence is TGTGCCAGCAGCTTAGGTGGGGCGAGCCGTTGGGAGACCCAGTACTTC. Its translation: CASSLGGASRWETQYF.

The gene calls are TRBV2 and TRBJ2-5; D call uncertain. Trimming left V 5 bases short and J 5 bases short, with 9 bases between. The CDR3 length is 12 residues. Per germline, CDR1 SNHLY and CDR2 FYNNEI. This CDR3 reads CASSRMEETQYF. CDR3 coding DNA: TGTGCCAGCAGTAGAATGGAGGAGACCCAGTACTTC.

This clone was observed a handful of times. The genes are TRBV27 and TRBJ2-7; a weak D match, TRBD1 (8 bases). V gave up 6 bases and J gave up 2 bases, with 11 bases separating them. Per the germline V gene, CDR1 is MNHEY and CDR2 is SMNVEV (reference sequence). CDR3 length: 13 residues. The CDR3 DNA sequence: TGTGCCAGCAGAACAGGGGGGGCCTACGAGCAGTACTTC. It translates to CASRTGGAYEQYF.